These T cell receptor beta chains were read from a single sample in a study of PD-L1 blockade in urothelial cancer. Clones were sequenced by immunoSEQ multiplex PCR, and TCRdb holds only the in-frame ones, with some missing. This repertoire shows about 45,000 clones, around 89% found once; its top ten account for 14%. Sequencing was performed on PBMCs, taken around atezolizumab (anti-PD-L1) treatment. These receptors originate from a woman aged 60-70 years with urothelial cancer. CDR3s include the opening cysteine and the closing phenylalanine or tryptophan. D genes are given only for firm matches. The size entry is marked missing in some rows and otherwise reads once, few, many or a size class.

cdr3_nt: TGCGCCAACTTCAATGGACAGGGATGGTCCTACGAGCAGTACTTC
cdr3_aa: CANFNGQGWSYEQYF
clone_size: -
cdr3_length: 15
v_call: TRBV10-1
d_call: TRBD1
j_call: TRBJ2-7

cdr3_nt: TGCGCCAGCAGCCAAGCGGACAGGGGTAGAGGAGGCTACACCTTC
cdr3_aa: CASSQADRGRGGYTF
clone_size: -
cdr3_length: 15
v_call: TRBV4-3
d_call: TRBD1
j_call: TRBJ1-2

cdr3_nt: TGTGCCAGCAGCTTCCAATCGACAGGGAACACTGAAGCTTTCTTT
cdr3_aa: CASSFQSTGNTEAFF
clone_size: -
cdr3_length: 15
v_call: TRBV7-9
d_call: -
j_call: TRBJ1-1

cdr3_nt: TGTGCCAGCAGTTTAAAGCTAGCGGGGGGGGCCTACGAGCAGTACTTC
cdr3_aa: CASSLKLAGGAYEQYF
clone_size: once
cdr3_length: 16
v_call: TRBV6-5
d_call: TRBD2
j_call: TRBJ2-7

cdr3_nt: TGTGCCAGTAGTTTCGGTTCTAGCGGAACAGATACGCAGTATTTT
cdr3_aa: CASSFGSSGTDTQYF
clone_size: -
cdr3_length: 15
v_call: TRBV19
d_call: TRBD2
j_call: TRBJ2-3

cdr3_nt: TGTGCCAGCTCACGCGGACAGGCCTACGAGCAGTACTTC
cdr3_aa: CASSRGQAYEQYF
clone_size: -
cdr3_length: 13
v_call: TRBV18
d_call: TRBD1
j_call: TRBJ2-7

cdr3_nt: TGTGCCAGCAGCCAACAGGGGGCGAACAATGAGCAGTTCTTC
cdr3_aa: CASSQQGANNEQFF
clone_size: -
cdr3_length: 14
v_call: TRBV7-3
d_call: TRBD1
j_call: TRBJ2-1

cdr3_nt: TGTGCCAGTATGCAATGGGATGTAGGGGGTGTGACTGAAGCTTTCTTT
cdr3_aa: CASMQWDVGGVTEAFF
clone_size: -
cdr3_length: 16
v_call: TRBV19
d_call: -
j_call: TRBJ1-1

cdr3_nt: TGCGCCAGCAGCCAAGATACCGGGATCTACGAGCAGTACTTC
cdr3_aa: CASSQDTGIYEQYF
clone_size: -
cdr3_length: 14
v_call: TRBV4-3
d_call: -
j_call: TRBJ2-7

cdr3_nt: TGTGCCAGCAGCCTCCGGACAGGGGAGTACAATGAGCAGTTCTTC
cdr3_aa: CASSLRTGEYNEQFF
clone_size: -
cdr3_length: 15
v_call: TRBV11-3
d_call: TRBD1
j_call: TRBJ2-1

cdr3_nt: TGTGCCAGCTCACCATTTGATCAGCGGGTCACAGATACGCAGTATTTT
cdr3_aa: CASSPFDQRVTDTQYF
clone_size: -
cdr3_length: 16
v_call: TRBV18
d_call: -
j_call: TRBJ2-3

cdr3_nt: TGTGCCAGCAGCTTACCTTCTGTCTCCTCGGAGACCCAGTACTTC
cdr3_aa: CASSLPSVSSETQYF
clone_size: -
cdr3_length: 15
v_call: TRBV7-2
d_call: -
j_call: TRBJ2-5

cdr3_nt: TGCAGCGTTGAATCTGGGACAGGGTATCCAGTGCAGTTCTTC
cdr3_aa: CSVESGTGYPVQFF
clone_size: -
cdr3_length: 14
v_call: TRBV29-1
d_call: TRBD1
j_call: TRBJ2-1

cdr3_nt: TGTGCCAGCGGAACCGGGACAGTTAATGAAAAACTGTTTTTT
cdr3_aa: CASGTGTVNEKLFF
clone_size: -
cdr3_length: 14
v_call: TRBV25-1
d_call: TRBD1
j_call: TRBJ1-4

cdr3_nt: TGTGCCACCAGCAGGCCCACCACTAGCGGGACAAATGAGCAGTTCTTC
cdr3_aa: CATSRPTTSGTNEQFF
clone_size: -
cdr3_length: 16
v_call: TRBV15
d_call: TRBD2
j_call: TRBJ2-1

cdr3_nt: TGCGCCAGCAGCTTGGGACAGTACAATGAGCAGTTCTTC
cdr3_aa: CASSLGQYNEQFF
clone_size: -
cdr3_length: 13
v_call: TRBV5-1
d_call: -
j_call: TRBJ2-1

cdr3_nt: TGTGCCAGCTCACCCCCGGACAGGGACTTGTACGAGCAGTACTTC
cdr3_aa: CASSPPDRDLYEQYF
clone_size: -
cdr3_length: 15
v_call: TRBV18
d_call: TRBD1
j_call: TRBJ2-7

cdr3_nt: TGTGCCAGCAGCGCAGGAGTGGGACTAGCGGGCGACGAGCAGTACTTC
cdr3_aa: CASSAGVGLAGDEQYF
clone_size: -
cdr3_length: 16
v_call: TRBV9
d_call: TRBD2
j_call: TRBJ2-7

cdr3_nt: TGTGCCAGCAGTGAATTCAGGGGGCTGAATGGCTACACCTTC
cdr3_aa: CASSEFRGLNGYTF
clone_size: -
cdr3_length: 14
v_call: TRBV28
d_call: TRBD1
j_call: TRBJ1-2

cdr3_nt: TGTGCCAGCACCCTAGCGGGAGGCGGCTACAATGAGCAGTTCTTC
cdr3_aa: CASTLAGGGYNEQFF
clone_size: -
cdr3_length: 15
v_call: TRBV6-6
d_call: TRBD2
j_call: TRBJ2-1

cdr3_nt: TGTGCCAGCAGCCACAGACAGGGGGCCTACGAGCAGTACTTC
cdr3_aa: CASSHRQGAYEQYF
clone_size: -
cdr3_length: 14
v_call: TRBV7-6
d_call: TRBD1
j_call: TRBJ2-7

cdr3_nt: TGTGCCAGCAGGGGGGACAGGGCAAACTATGGCTACACCTTC
cdr3_aa: CASRGDRANYGYTF
clone_size: -
cdr3_length: 14
v_call: TRBV21-1
d_call: -
j_call: TRBJ1-2

cdr3_nt: TGTGCCAGCAGTTTATTCCCCCGGACAGTCGCCAATCAGCCCCAGCATTTT
cdr3_aa: CASSLFPRTVANQPQHF
clone_size: -
cdr3_length: 17
v_call: TRBV28
d_call: -
j_call: TRBJ1-5

cdr3_nt: TGTGCCAGCAGCCAATCTTGGGGCTTTCTGAGCAATCAGCCCCAGCATTTT
cdr3_aa: CASSQSWGFLSNQPQHF
clone_size: -
cdr3_length: 17
v_call: TRBV4-2
d_call: -
j_call: TRBJ1-5

cdr3_nt: TGTGCCAGCAGCTTGGGACAGGACAATCAGCCCCAGCATTTT
cdr3_aa: CASSLGQDNQPQHF
clone_size: -
cdr3_length: 14
v_call: TRBV7-2
d_call: TRBD1
j_call: TRBJ1-5

cdr3_nt: TGTGCCAGCAGCCCCCCATGGGGCCGCTACTATAATTCACCCCTCCACTTT
cdr3_aa: CASSPPWGRYYNSPLHF
clone_size: -
cdr3_length: 17
v_call: TRBV7-3
d_call: -
j_call: TRBJ1-6

cdr3_nt: TGTGCCAGCAGTGAACTAGAAGTTCTCGAGACCCAGTACTTC
cdr3_aa: CASSELEVLETQYF
clone_size: -
cdr3_length: 14
v_call: TRBV6-1
d_call: -
j_call: TRBJ2-5

cdr3_nt: TGTGCCAGCACCCTCGGGACTAGCGGTGAGCAGTTCTTC
cdr3_aa: CASTLGTSGEQFF
clone_size: -
cdr3_length: 13
v_call: TRBV28
d_call: TRBD2
j_call: TRBJ2-1

cdr3_nt: TGTGCCAGCAGCTTAGTGGGGCTAGTAATCAATGAGCAGTTCTTC
cdr3_aa: CASSLVGLVINEQFF
clone_size: once
cdr3_length: 15
v_call: TRBV7-9
d_call: -
j_call: TRBJ2-1

cdr3_nt: TGTGCTAGTGGTTTGGCGACAGGGGGGATACAGCCCCAGCATTTT
cdr3_aa: CASGLATGGIQPQHF
clone_size: -
cdr3_length: 15
v_call: TRBV12-5
d_call: TRBD1
j_call: TRBJ1-5

cdr3_nt: TGTGCCAGCAGCGGGCAGGTGGTTAATCAGCCCCAGCATTTT
cdr3_aa: CASSGQVVNQPQHF
clone_size: -
cdr3_length: 14
v_call: TRBV7-2
d_call: -
j_call: TRBJ1-5

cdr3_nt: TGTGCCAGCTCTCGGGGGGGTCAAGAGACCCAGTACTTC
cdr3_aa: CASSRGGQETQYF
clone_size: -
cdr3_length: 13
v_call: TRBV18
d_call: TRBD2
j_call: TRBJ2-5

cdr3_nt: TGTGCCAGCAGTCGGGGGACAGGGCGCGAGCAGTACTTC
cdr3_aa: CASSRGTGREQYF
clone_size: -
cdr3_length: 13
v_call: TRBV27
d_call: TRBD1
j_call: TRBJ2-7

cdr3_nt: TGTGCCAGCAGCTTAGAGCAGGGCGCACCCCTCCACTTT
cdr3_aa: CASSLEQGAPLHF
clone_size: -
cdr3_length: 13
v_call: TRBV7-9
d_call: -
j_call: TRBJ1-6

cdr3_nt: TGTGCCAGCAGCTTAGCCCCGGGACAGTATCGCTCTTGGGATGAGCAGTTCTTC
cdr3_aa: CASSLAPGQYRSWDEQFF
clone_size: -
cdr3_length: 18
v_call: TRBV7-8
d_call: TRBD1
j_call: TRBJ2-1

cdr3_nt: TGTGCCAGCAGTCCTGCGAATGGGGGGATTTTATACAATGAGCAGTTCTTC
cdr3_aa: CASSPANGGILYNEQFF
clone_size: -
cdr3_length: 17
v_call: TRBV28
d_call: -
j_call: TRBJ2-1

cdr3_nt: TGTGCCAGTAGTACATTGGAGCGGTTCACTGAAGCTTTCTTT
cdr3_aa: CASSTLERFTEAFF
clone_size: -
cdr3_length: 14
v_call: TRBV19
d_call: -
j_call: TRBJ1-1

cdr3_nt: TGTGCCAGTAGTATCGGGACTTCCTTCTACGAGCAGTACTTC
cdr3_aa: CASSIGTSFYEQYF
clone_size: -
cdr3_length: 14
v_call: TRBV19
d_call: -
j_call: TRBJ2-7

cdr3_nt: TGTGCCAGCAGCTTAGGACCGGGACTCAACTACGAGCAGTACTTC
cdr3_aa: CASSLGPGLNYEQYF
clone_size: once
cdr3_length: 15
v_call: TRBV7-2
d_call: -
j_call: TRBJ2-7

cdr3_nt: TGTGCCATAAGCTCGCAGGGGGCCACAGATACGCAGTATTTT
cdr3_aa: CAISSQGATDTQYF
clone_size: -
cdr3_length: 14
v_call: TRBV10-3
d_call: TRBD1
j_call: TRBJ2-3

cdr3_nt: TGTGCCAGCAGTTTAGACACTAGCGGGGGCAATGAGCAGTTCTTC
cdr3_aa: CASSLDTSGGNEQFF
clone_size: -
cdr3_length: 15
v_call: TRBV27
d_call: TRBD2
j_call: TRBJ2-1